One and the same sample provided the 29 T cell receptor beta chains below, sequenced in a study of CD8+ T cells in alopecia areata (dated by TCRdb to 2017 to 2018). Sample time point, as interpreted from the label and publication: baseline before oral tofacitinib. Receptors were amplified or captured by the immunoSEQ multiplex PCR assay. For TCR sequencing, RNA was extracted from every sample and reverse transcribed into cDNA to serve as template. The source is immuneACCESS, and TCRdb retained only in-frame sequences with V and J called. Part of the clones is not carried over; for the studies checked, unresolved V genes explain less than half of this, and the remainder is unexplained. In all, the sample holds hundreds of thousands of clones, and approximately 61% of those were seen once. 0.45% of the sample goes to the ten largest clones. Sequences were derived from CD4+ T cells sorted from blood, sampled at week 0. These receptor sequences come from a human donor with alopecia areata.

This clone was seen a few times. The chain uses TRBV5-1 and TRBJ2-6, with TRBD1 matching 7 bases. The V and J ends lost 5 bases and 4 bases, in that order; junction bases with no gene match: 3. The length of the CDR3 is 14 residues. Germline V gene lookup returns CDR1 SGHRS and CDR2 YFSETQ. CDR3 sequence: CASREGAGANVLTF. DNA of the CDR3: TGCGCCAGCAGAGAGGGGGCCGGGGCCAACGTCCTGACTTTC.

This clone occurred a few times. CDR3 sequence (DNA): TGCAGCGTTTCAGGGGCCTACGAGCAGTACTTC. It codes for CSVSGAYEQYF. This rearrangement joins TRBV29-1 to TRBJ2-7, with D possibly TRBD1 on 6 matching bases. The CDR3 extends over 11 amino acids. Germline V gives CDR1 SQVTM, CDR2 ANQGSEA. Trimming removed 5 bases at V and 2 bases at J, with 7 bases between.

This clone was seen once. This chain connects TRBV27 to TRBJ2-6; D call uncertain. CDR1 is MNHEY, CDR2 SMNVEV, per germline (reference sequence). The V end was cut by 5 bases, the J end by 0 bases, with 8 bases between. CDR3 size: 15 residues. The CDR3 sequence: CASSRLRSGANVLTF. The CDR3 region has the DNA TGTGCCAGCAGTCGACTGCGCTCTGGGGCCAACGTCCTGACTTTC.

This chain joins TRBV6-6 and TRBJ1-2; D uncertain. The V end was cut by 0 bases, the J end by 2 bases, with 7 bases between. The CDR3 contains 14 residues. Germline V CDR1 and CDR2: MNHNY, SVGAGI (reference sequence). Here the CDR3 reads CASSYSGGNYGYTF. The DNA for the CDR3 is TGTGCCAGCAGTTACTCGGGAGGAAACTATGGCTACACCTTC.

V usage is TRBV27 and J usage is TRBJ1-6, with D unresolved. Per germline, CDR1 MNHEY and CDR2 SMNVEV (reference sequence). The CDR3 consists of 14 residues. V lost 3 bases to trimming and J lost 14 bases, with 17 bases between them. The CDR3 DNA sequence: TGTGCCAGCAGTTTGGTGCAAGGCAAAACTACCCTCCACTTT. This sequence encodes CASSLVQGKTTLHF.

The CDR3 DNA is TGTGCCAGCTCACCAAACGGGGAAGGGTTGAACACTGAAGCTTTCTTT. This encodes CASSPNGEGLNTEAFF. This chain connects TRBV18 to TRBJ1-1; D remains ambiguous. This CDR3 spans 16 amino acids. The V gene's germline CDR1 is KGHSH and CDR2 LQKENI. V shed 2 bases and J shed 0 bases, with 13 bases lying between them.

This chain connects TRBV7-9 to TRBJ2-7; D remains unclear. Per the germline V gene, CDR1 is SEHNR and CDR2 is FQNEAQ (reference sequence). Trimming cost V 7 bases and J 0 bases, with 10 bases left between them. There are 13 residues in the CDR3. CDR3 nucleotides: TGTGCCAGCACCTCAGGTAGCTCCTACGAGCAGTACTTC. It translates to CASTSGSSYEQYF.

The chain combines TRBV30 with TRBJ1-2; D gene uncertain. Germline CDR1 reads GTSNPN; CDR2 reads SVGIG (reference sequence). The CDR3 sequence is 12 residues long. Trimming pared 3 bases from V and 4 bases from J, leaving 9 bases between. CDR3 bases: TGTGCCTGGAGCATCCCCCCCTATGGCTACACCTTC. It specifies CAWSIPPYGYTF.

This clone was found once. The chain combines TRBV7-9 with TRBJ2-1, with a possible D match to TRBD1 (6 bases). The germline gives CDR1 SEHNR, CDR2 FQNEAQ (reference sequence). The V end lost 1 base, the J end lost 2 bases, and 18 bases lay between the germline ends. This CDR3 is built from 18 residues. The CDR3 protein is CASSLERLRGRTYNEQFF. The CDR3 DNA follows: TGTGCCAGCAGCTTAGAAAGGCTCAGGGGAAGGACCTACAATGAGCAGTTCTTC. The complete variable domain, with remaining parts taken from reference TRBV7-9 and TRBJ2-1, reads DTGVSQNPRHKITKRGQNVTFRCDPISEHNRLYWYRQTLGQGPEFLTYFQNEAQLEKSRLLSDRFSAERPKGSFSTLEIQRTEQGDSAMYLCASSLERLRGRTYNEQFFGPGTRLTVL.

This rearrangement joins TRBV2 to TRBJ2-4; TRBD1 is a possible D gene (6 bases). Germline CDR1 and CDR2: SNHLY and FYNNEI. Between the trimmed V and J ends, which lost 9 bases and 3 bases, there was a span of 21 bases. This CDR3 has 16 residues. In DNA form, the CDR3 reads TGTGCCAGACAACTTGATGGACAGAACTTCAAAAACATTCAGTACTTC. Amino acids: CARQLDGQNFKNIQYF.

This clone was seen just once. A junction end diverges from the germline sequence, so it may reflect a read error. CDR3 sequence: CASSGLETRRSGNTIYF. The DNA of the CDR3 is TGTGCCTCGAGTGGTTTGGAGACACGCCGCTCTGGAAACACCATATATTTT. The rearrangement links TRBV30 to TRBJ1-3; D gene uncertain. CDR3 length: 17 amino acids. Looked up from germline, CDR1 is GTSNPN and CDR2 is SVGIG (reference sequence).

The rearrangement joins TRBV15 to TRBJ2-5; the D gene is possibly TRBD1 (5 bases). Germline loops: CDR1 LNHNV, CDR2 YYDKDF (reference sequence). There are 13 residues in the CDR3. Trimming took off 0 bases at V and 3 bases at J, with 5 bases between the two ends. The chain's CDR3 is CATSRETEETQYF. CDR3 nucleotide sequence: TGTGCCACCAGCAGAGAGACAGAAGAGACCCAGTACTTC.

On this clone: Additional DNA sequences in this sample encode the identical CDR3. The chain uses TRBV5-1 and TRBJ2-3, with D hard to call. V was cut by 0 bases and J by 0 bases, with 5 bases left in between. The CDR3 extends over 14 amino acids. Germline assignment: CDR1 SGHRS and CDR2 YFSETQ. CDR3 nucleotides: TGCGCCAGCAGCTTGGAGAGGAGCACAGATACGCAGTATTTT. Protein sequence: CASSLERSTDTQYF.

The V gene is TRBV19, the J gene TRBJ2-1; perhaps TRBD2 as D (5 bases). The CDR3 is 11 residues long. Trimming removed 10 bases at V and 9 bases at J, with 13 bases between. The germline V gene encodes CDR1 LNHDA and CDR2 SQIVND (reference sequence). This CDR3 reads CATSRGGEQFF. CDR3 nucleotides: TGTGCCACTTCCCGGGGTGGTGAGCAGTTCTTC.

About this clone: The same CDR3 can be traced to other DNA sequences in this sample. V usage is TRBV2 and J usage is TRBJ2-7, with TRBD2 identical over 9 bases. Germline assignment: CDR1 SNHLY and CDR2 FYNNEI. Losses at the gene ends were 1 base for V and 4 bases for J; bases not matched to a gene: 2. This CDR3 is 14 amino acids long. Here the CDR3 reads CASSEGLAGYEQYF. The CDR3 DNA follows: TGTGCCAGCAGTGAAGGGCTAGCGGGGTACGAGCAGTACTTC. The complete variable domain, with remaining parts taken from reference TRBV2 and TRBJ2-7, reads EPEVTQTPSHQVTQMGQEVILRCVPISNHLYFYWYRQILGQKVEFLVSFYNNEISEKSEIFDDQFSVERPDGSNFTLKIRSTKLEDSAMYFCASSEGLAGYEQYFGPGTRLTVT.

The chain joins TRBV29-1 to TRBJ1-3; D gene ambiguous. V was trimmed by 4 bases and J by 2 bases, leaving 6 bases between them. The CDR3 spans 12 residues. Germline CDR1 reads SQVTM; CDR2 reads ANQGSEA. Here the CDR3 DNA reads TGCAGCGTTGCCCCCGCTGGAAACACCATATATTTT. This encodes CSVAPAGNTIYF.

V is TRBV29-1 and J is TRBJ2-3; perhaps TRBD2 as D (6 bases). This CDR3 is 14 amino acids long. V lost 2 bases to trimming and J lost 4 bases, with 13 bases between them. CDR1 and CDR2 from the germline V gene are SQVTM and ANQGSEA. CDR3 loop: CSVEKLAPSDTQYF. As DNA, the CDR3 is TGCAGCGTTGAAAAACTAGCCCCTTCAGATACGCAGTATTTT.

This clone appeared a few times. Here the CDR3 DNA reads TGTGCCAGCAGTCCAATCGGGACTCCTCCCTACGAGCAGTACTTC. Translating it yields CASSPIGTPPYEQYF. The genes are TRBV27 and TRBJ2-7; TRBD2 might be the D (6 bases). Germline CDR1 MNHEY, CDR2 SMNVEV (reference sequence). The ends were cut back, 5 bases at V and 2 bases at J, with 16 bases in the middle. This CDR3 is 15 amino acids long.

This clone was seen only a few times. The chain uses TRBV29-1 and TRBJ1-2, with 8 bases aligning to TRBD1. CDR1 SQVTM and CDR2 ANQGSEA come from the germline V gene. The CDR3 runs to 12 residues. The V segment lost 6 bases and the J segment 4 bases; nucleotides outside the gene matches: 4. CDR3 sequence reads: CSVGQGGYGYTF. The CDR3 nucleotides are TGCAGCGTCGGACAGGGAGGCTATGGCTACACCTTC.

To note about this clone: At the DNA level, this CDR3 is encoded by other sequences in the same sample as well. This chain joins TRBV6-5 and TRBJ2-7, with D possibly matching TRBD2 (6 bases). The CDR3 is 14 residues long. V gave up 0 bases and J gave up 0 bases, with 6 bases separating them. The germline V gene has CDR1 MNHEY and CDR2 SVGAGI. The CDR3 DNA follows: TGTGCCAGCAGTTACTCCGGGGGCTCCTACGAGCAGTACTTC. As protein: CASSYSGGSYEQYF.

The chain employs TRBV30 and TRBJ2-5; D uncertain. Trimming removed 4 bases at V and 6 bases at J, with 6 bases between. Germline lookup yields CDR1 GTSNPN and CDR2 SVGIG (reference sequence). The CDR3 consists of 10 residues. As DNA, the CDR3 is TGTGCCTGGACCTCGAAGACCCAGTACTTC. Translation: CAWTSKTQYF.

The V call is TRBV9, the J call TRBJ2-3; 15 nucleotides agree with TRBD2. The CDR3 extends over 17 amino acids. CDR1 SGDLS and CDR2 YYNGEE come from the germline V gene. The J segment lost 3 bases and the V segment lost 4 bases, leaving 6 bases of the junction unmatched. CDR3 coding DNA: TGTGCCAGCAGCACCGGACTAGCGGGGGGGAAGACAGATACGCAGTATTTT. It codes for CASSTGLAGGKTDTQYF.

The V and J genes are TRBV4-1 and TRBJ2-5; a possible D gene is TRBD1 (6 bases). Trimming removed 0 bases from V and 7 bases from J, with 18 bases in between. The CDR3 is 16 amino acids. Germline V CDR1 and CDR2: MGHRA, YSYEKL. The CDR3, as DNA: TGCGCCAGCAGCCAAGATCGGGACACGGTCGTTGGGACCCAGTACTTC. Its protein product is CASSQDRDTVVGTQYF.

On this clone: The sample has other DNA sequences that encode this CDR3 too. The gene calls are TRBV7-9 and TRBJ1-1, with D uncertain. Germline V gene sequence: CDR1 SEHNR, CDR2 FQNEAQ (reference sequence). V was trimmed by 5 bases and J by 0 bases, leaving 7 bases between them. The CDR3 contains 13 residues. The CDR3 sequence is CASSETVNTEAFF. CDR3 DNA: TGTGCCAGCAGCGAGACGGTGAACACTGAAGCTTTCTTT.

This clone has more than one count but fewer than ten. The chain uses TRBV29-1 and TRBJ1-3; D uncertain. The ends were cut back, 2 bases at V and 0 bases at J, with 8 bases in the middle. The CDR3 totals 14 residues. Germline V lookup: CDR1 SQVTM, CDR2 ANQGSEA. In DNA form, the CDR3 reads TGCAGCGTTGAAAGGCGGAGCTCTGGAAACACCATATATTTT. This gives the protein CSVERRSSGNTIYF.

The chain joins TRBV7-9 to TRBJ2-7; 7 nucleotides match TRBD1. The V segment lost 3 bases and the J segment 6 bases; nucleotides outside the gene matches: 5. The germline gives CDR1 SEHNR, CDR2 FQNEAQ (reference sequence). The CDR3 length is 13 residues. CDR3 bases: TGTGCCAGCAGCTTTAGAGGGGGCGGCGAGCAGTACTTC. Translation gives CASSFRGGGEQYF.

The genes are TRBV6-1 and TRBJ1-1, with a possible D match to TRBD1 (5 bases). The CDR3 is 14 amino acids. CDR1 MNHNS and CDR2 SASEGT come from the germline V gene. Trimming removed 0 bases at V and 10 bases at J, with 15 bases between. This CDR3 reads CASSEAWTQGIAFF. CDR3 coding DNA: TGTGCCAGCAGTGAAGCGTGGACCCAGGGTATAGCTTTCTTT.

This clone was seen more than once but under ten times. The chain links TRBV7-3 to TRBJ2-6; TRBD2 is a possible D gene (5 bases). Germline V lookup: CDR1 SGHTA, CDR2 FQGTGA. V lost 5 bases to trimming and J lost 4 bases, with 15 bases between them. The CDR3 loop spans 16 amino acids. CDR3 in amino acids: CASSLAWSGGANVLTF. Here the CDR3 DNA reads TGTGCCAGCAGCCTGGCGTGGTCGGGAGGGGCCAACGTCCTGACTTTC.

V gene TRBV29-1 combines with J gene TRBJ2-1; no firm D call. The CDR3 length is 13 residues. Germline values: CDR1 SQVTM, CDR2 ANQGSEA. V was clipped by 3 bases and J by 6 bases, with 12 bases between them. In DNA, the CDR3 is TGCAGCGTTGATAGCCCGGATATCAATGAGCAGTTCTTC. As protein: CSVDSPDINEQFF.